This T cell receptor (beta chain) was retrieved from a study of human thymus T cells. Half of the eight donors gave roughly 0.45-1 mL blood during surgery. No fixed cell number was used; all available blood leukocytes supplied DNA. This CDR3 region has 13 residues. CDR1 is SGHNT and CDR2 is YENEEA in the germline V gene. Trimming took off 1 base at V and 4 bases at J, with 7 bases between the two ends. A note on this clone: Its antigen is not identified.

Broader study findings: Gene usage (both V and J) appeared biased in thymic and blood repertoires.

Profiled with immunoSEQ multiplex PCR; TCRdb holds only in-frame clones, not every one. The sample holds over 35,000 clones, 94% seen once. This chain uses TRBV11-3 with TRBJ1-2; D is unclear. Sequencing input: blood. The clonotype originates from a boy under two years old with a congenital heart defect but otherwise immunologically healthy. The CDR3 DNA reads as TGTGCCAGCAGCTTAGGGGGTTCCTATGGCTACACCTTC. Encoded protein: CASSLGGSYGYTF.